A selection of T cell receptor beta chains follows, all from one sample in a study of post-analysis software for immune sequencing data. From the PCR reads, TCRdb called clonotypes with MiXCR, one entry per CDR3 protein. The table has roughly 410,000 distinct CDR3 sequences, approximately 38% seen once. The material sequenced was blood. The source is a girl under 18 with multiple sclerosis. The conserved cysteine and the conserved F or W are not part of the CDR3 here. Rows give clone size only sometimes, using once, few, many, or a class for an expanded clone.

>few|TRBJ2-1|TRBV3-1
ASSKGGGYNEQF
>-|TRBJ2-7|TRBV10-3
AISELGRNWEAEQY
>-|TRBJ2-1|TRBV27
ASSPKKQSSYNEQF
>few|TRBJ1-2|TRBV10-3
AISEQGDYGYT
>-|TRBJ2-3|TRBV5-6
ASSFNIGQGGRADTQY
>-|TRBJ1-2|TRBV6-2/TRBV6-3
AAGQGGGGYT
>-|TRBJ1-1|TRBV9
ASSARESTEAF
>-|TRBJ2-5|TRBV6-5
ASSYSATGLETQY
>-|TRBJ1-1|TRBV15
ATSTGTVNTEAF
>-|TRBJ2-3|TRBV20-1
SAPTSGDTQY
>once|TRBJ2-3|TRBV6-1
ASRTDRGTDTQY
>-|TRBJ1-1|TRBV12-3/TRBV12-4
ASSLDSRGLTEAF
>-|TRBJ2-1|TRBV10-1
ASGTPRTTPNNEQF
>-|TRBJ2-1|TRBV7-9
ASSSSKPDRAYNEQF
>-|TRBJ2-2|TRBV5-1
ASNEGAGELF
>-|TRBJ2-4|TRBV15
ATSGRDGGLAKNIQY
>few|TRBJ1-2|TRBV9
ASSLNGGGYT
>-|TRBJ2-5|TRBV6-5
ASSLGPGGVRKETQY
>-|TRBJ1-4|TRBV3-1
ASSQGQGAATNEKLF
>few|TRBJ2-7|TRBV12-3/TRBV12-4
ASSEGLAGFYEQY
>-|TRBJ1-2|TRBV11-2
ASSSSLLPYGYT
>few|TRBJ1-5|TRBV20-1
SARESKGGEPQH
>-|TRBJ2-7|TRBV20-1
SARVAGAPYEQY
>-|TRBJ1-1|TRBV6-2/TRBV6-3
VSSSPTGDKEVF
>many|TRBJ1-1|TRBV11-2
ASTIYPRGQLNTEAF
>few|TRBJ2-6|TRBV2
ASSETGSGANVLT
>-|TRBJ2-5|TRBV20-1
SAHRDSKETQY
>few|TRBJ1-1|TRBV7-2
ASSFQRNTEAF
>-|TRBJ2-5|TRBV6-6
ASIPGLAYRGHEQY
>-|TRBJ2-1|TRBV20-1
SARGPYNEQF
>-|TRBJ1-4|TRBV6-5
ASSYSFRGRRNEKLF
>-|TRBJ2-7|TRBV12-3/TRBV12-4
ASAGYEQY
>-|TRBJ1-1|TRBV3-1
ASSHSGLEAF
>once|TRBJ2-4|TRBV2
ASKGRDHIQY
>-|TRBJ2-3|TRBV7-2
ASSLAFAGGPDTQY
>few|TRBJ2-7|TRBV6-5
ASSYGLGGSYEQY
>-|TRBJ2-6|TRBV6-5
ASSYSWGTGANALT
>-|TRBJ2-5|TRBV20-1
SARVEGYPQETQY
>few|TRBJ2-1|TRBV5-1
ASSISITGYNEQF
>-|TRBJ2-3|TRBV6-7
ASSYYRTSGCTDTQY
>-|TRBJ2-3|TRBV20-1
SAFRTSGITDTQY
>-|TRBJ2-7|TRBV3-1
ASSQRGSYEQY
>-|TRBJ2-1|TRBV11-1
ASSSRRLGSPSNEQF
>-|TRBJ1-1|TRBV28
ASSSPQGSEAF
>-|TRBJ2-4|TRBV7-2
ASSLDWGSDIQY
>-|TRBJ1-2|TRBV4-3
ASTQTGTGAGYT
>-|TRBJ2-7|TRBV27
ASSSDREGPYEQY
>-|TRBJ1-1|TRBV7-2
ASSTRRNTEAF
>-|TRBJ2-1|TRBV10-3
AITGTSGGAGEQF
>-|TRBJ2-1|TRBV20-1
SARDSSGGLYNEQF